This T cell receptor beta chain was observed in a study of OX40 agonist ivuxolimab in advanced cancers. Study-level information: Cohort: about 82% men, mean age approximately 60, aged about 20 to 80. Three patients responded partially, comprising one with hepatocellular carcinoma and two with cutaneous melanoma.

CDR1 is MNHEY, CDR2 SMNVEV, per germline (reference sequence). V was pared by 2 bases and J by 1 base, with 10 bases between. The CDR3 is 15 amino acids. Overall study results and limits: Patients who responded partially at 0.1-3.0 mg/kg showed clonal expansion ranking among the lowest. Averaged across samples, CD8+ T cells carried more expanded clones than CD4+ did.

On this clone: Antigen: not known.

Produced via immunoSEQ multiplex PCR; TCRdb's table is partial and in-frame only. The profile covers around 20,000 clones, with approximately 80% appearing a single time and 26% taken by the ten largest. The sequencing used CD4+ or CD8+ T cells sorted from blood, collected in a trial of the OX40 agonist ivuxolimab. This clonotype was obtained from an adult with an advanced solid tumor such as melanoma, head and neck, liver or kidney cancer. The chain couples TRBV27 to TRBJ2-3; D call uncertain. CDR3 nucleotide sequence: TGTGCCAGCAGTTTAGTTTGGAGAGGCACAGATACGCAGTATTTT. It codes for CASSLVWRGTDTQYF.